The T cell receptor beta chain described here comes from a study of T cell responses to AZD1222 COVID-19 vaccine. The CDR3 runs to 11 residues. Germline V gene lookup returns CDR1 LGHDT and CDR2 YNNKEL (reference sequence). The V and J ends lost 0 bases and 5 bases respectively, with 2 bases between them. Using immunoSEQ multiplex PCR, the repertoire was profiled, and TCRdb retains in-frame clones only, with some absent. In the table there are 73,000 or so clones, about 91% of which are singletons. The sample was peripheral blood, taken on day 0 of AZD1222 vaccination. The chain uses TRBV3-1 (or the pseudogene TRBV3-2) and TRBJ2-7; D gene ambiguous. The sequence derives from an adult in good health. Here the CDR3 reads CASSQDNEQYF. In DNA form, the CDR3 reads TGTGCCAGCAGCCAAGACAACGAGCAGTACTTC.